Listed below are T cell receptor beta chains from one sample, sequenced in a study of regulatory T cells in long-lasting Graves disease. TCRdb itself ran the multiplex PCR reads through MiXCR, one entry per CDR3 protein. The data show around 500,000 distinct CDR3 sequences, more than 10% seen once. These same data were also listed under a study on T cells in Graves' hyperthyroidism and ophthalmopathy.

The source material was peripheral blood mononuclear cells (PBMCs), sampled at new diagnosis, from a patient treated with antithyroid drugs. These receptors all come from a woman aged 25 to 39 with Graves disease. Both conserved end residues are trimmed from each CDR3. Clone size is stated in some rows and not others, as once, few, many or a class when expanded.

- | TRBV10-3 | AISGYDLNYGYT
many | TRBV13 | ASSAETGGVNTEAF
few | TRBV7-2 | ASSYYRERYGYT
many | TRBV12-3/TRBV12-4 | ASRTGTAIGQPQH
- | TRBV9 | ASSEGSGGSQPQH
many | TRBV20-1 | STERLDITDTQY
- | TRBV6-5 | ASSYSSGLNEKLF
- | TRBV11-2 | ASSLDPHRGDYGYT
few | TRBV29-1 | SVAQGYQPQH
many | TRBV24-1 | ATSDPGTGGYEQF
many | TRBV29-1 | SAGQGLSSTDTQY
many | TRBV15 | ATSRPARRTGGEKLF
few | TRBV29-1 | SVLLVGSEQY
- | TRBV10-2 | ASKGTTNTQY
many | TRBV2 | ASSERVANTVYEQY
- | TRBV19 | ASTAARGTSGGYTDTQY
many | TRBV11-3 | ASSLRQGWNEKLF
many | TRBV15 | ATSRDQGRYT
many | TRBV19 | ASSIVEPTGHTGELF
many | TRBV19 | ASSLPKGREAF
- | TRBV2 | ASRGGVGEQF
- | TRBV19 | ASEVGKSDQPQH
- | TRBV7-9 | ASTLRAASGWYEQY
many | TRBV16 | ASSRNRARTDTQY
few | TRBV18 | ASSYTGGEKLF
many | TRBV14 | ASSRVEGRAF
- | TRBV6-1 | ASTLGNTIY
few | TRBV4-3 | ASSQDFDSGSAFYEQY
many | TRBV5-5 | ASGEEFYEQY
- | TRBV6-5 | ASSYYPISGNTIY
many | TRBV6-1 | ASSEFWGGQPQH
many | TRBV28 | ASSSALLVAF
- | TRBV7-9 | ASSLLRTSGVTDTQY
many | TRBV2 | ASRIRATGELF
many | TRBV7-2 | ASSRSGRGETQY
many | TRBV12-3/TRBV12-4 | ASSDMVVNREQF
few | TRBV9 | ASSVSSGGRNEQF
many | TRBV28 | ASSPFRGRGRNEQY
many | TRBV5-5 | ASSPIGANYGYT
- | TRBV19 | AGSIILAGGQF
many | TRBV7-8 | ASSLGGQGPIIYEQY
- | TRBV20-1 | SAKPGQGPGANVLT
few | TRBV6-1 | ASGGASVTLQETQY
many | TRBV20-1 | STDRASNTEAF
- | TRBV20-1 | SAQRQGAYGYT
few | TRBV30 | AWSRDRGNYGCT
- | TRBV4-3 | ASSQDPYRGAEKLF